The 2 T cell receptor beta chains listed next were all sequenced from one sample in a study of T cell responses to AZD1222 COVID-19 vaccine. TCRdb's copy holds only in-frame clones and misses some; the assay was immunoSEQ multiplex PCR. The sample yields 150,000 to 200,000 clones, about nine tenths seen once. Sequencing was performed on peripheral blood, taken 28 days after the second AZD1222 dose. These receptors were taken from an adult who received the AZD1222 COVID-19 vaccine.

CDR3 nucleotides: TGTGCCAGCAGCAGAGACAGGGGCTCTGAAGCTTTCTTT. Amino acids: CASSRDRGSEAFF. The chain employs TRBV7-2 and TRBJ1-1; TRBD1 matches at 8 bases. V lost 5 bases and J lost 6; bases outside the gene matches: 5. The V gene's germline CDR1 is SGHTA and CDR2 FQGNSA. The length of the CDR3 is 13 residues. Supplemented by reference TRBV7-2 and TRBJ1-1, the full variable domain reads GAGVSQSPSNKVTEKGKDVELRCDPISGHTALYWYRQSLGQGLEFLIYFQGNSAPDKSGLPSDRFSAERTGGSVSTLTIQRTQQEDSAVYLCASSRDRGSEAFFGQGTRLTVV.

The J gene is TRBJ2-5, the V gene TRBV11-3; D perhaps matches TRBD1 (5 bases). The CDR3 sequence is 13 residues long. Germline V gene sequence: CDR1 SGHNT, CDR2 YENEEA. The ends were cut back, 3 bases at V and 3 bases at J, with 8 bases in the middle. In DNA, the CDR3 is TGTGCCAGCAGCTTTCAAGGGGAAGAGACCCAGTACTTC. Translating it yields CASSFQGEETQYF.